This entry lists 5 T cell receptor beta chains sequenced from one sample in a study of regulatory T cells in long-lasting Graves disease. The time point is: persistent/refractory GD, antithyroid drugs over 5 years with positive TRAb. From PBMCs, RNA was extracted and then used to make the TCR library. Combining iRepertoire HTBI primers with Arm-PCR of CDR3 regions, the authors built TCR beta libraries. TCRdb used MiXCR to reprocess the multiplex PCR reads, holding one entry per CDR3 protein. The sample lists around 460,000 distinct CDR3 sequences; roughly 21% were seen once. Specimen: peripheral blood mononuclear cells (PBMCs), collected when the disease was refractory, from a patient treated with antithyroid drugs. These receptors all stem from a female donor with Graves disease.

For this clonotype: A much larger clone is a single base away; this may be a read error. The missing conserved phenylalanine or tryptophan at the end of this CDR3 makes a read error likely. This chain joins TRBV28 and TRBJ2-7; D is undetermined. Germline CDR1 is MDHEN and CDR2 is SYDVKM. The V gene lost 3 bases and the J gene lost 2 bases, with 11 bases spanning the gap. The length of the CDR3 is 14 residues. Written as DNA, the CDR3 is TGTGCCAGCAGTTTCCCCGGGTCTACCTACGAGCAGTACTTG. Protein product: CASSFPGSTYEQYL.

In nucleotides, the CDR3 is TGTGCCACCGCCCACACAGATACGCAGTATTTT. It codes for CATAHTDTQYF. The chain joins TRBV6-1 to TRBJ2-3; the D is unclear. CDR1 is MNHNS, CDR2 SASEGT, per germline. The CDR3 consists of 11 residues. V was trimmed by 10 bases and J by 2 bases, leaving 7 bases between them.

In its sample, this clonotype was seen a few times. The chain links TRBV6-2 or TRBV6-3 to TRBJ2-2, with 10 bases identical to TRBD2. The CDR3 is 15 amino acids. After removal of 6 bases from V and 8 bases from J, the junction contained 9 bases not matched to a gene. Germline loops: CDR1 MNHEY, CDR2 SVGEGT. CDR3 bases: TGTGCCAGCAGCCTGCGGACTAGCGGTGCGGGGGAGCTGTTTTTT. Residues: CASSLRTSGAGELFF.

This clonotype occurred a few times. J is TRBJ2-1 and V is TRBV7-9; 7 bases agree with TRBD2. The CDR3 is made up of 15 amino acids. J lost 9 bases, V lost 5 bases, and 13 bases had no gene match. Germline values: CDR1 SEHNR, CDR2 FQNEAQ (reference sequence). The CDR3 loop is CASSPWAGELGEQFF. As DNA, the CDR3 is TGTGCCAGCAGCCCATGGGCGGGAGAGCTGGGTGAGCAGTTCTTC.

Ten or more counts support this clonotype. V gene TRBV11-2 combines with J gene TRBJ1-1; 9 bases agree with TRBD1. The CDR3 totals 14 residues. The ends lost 3 bases at V and 5 bases at J; junction bases unmatched: 4. Germline V gene lookup returns CDR1 SGHAT and CDR2 FQNNGV. CDR3 DNA sequence: TGTGCCAGCAGCTTTGGACAGGGGTTGACTGAAGCTTTCTTT. It encodes CASSFGQGLTEAFF.